Listed below are T cell receptor beta chains from one sample, sequenced in a study of PD-1 blockade in classical Hodgkin lymphoma. The table came from immunoSEQ multiplex PCR; TCRdb's copy has only in-frame clones and leaves some out. This table has approximately 9,600 clones, 74% appearing once. The specimen was CD4+ T cells from blood, collected at baseline. These TCRs come from a human donor with classical Hodgkin lymphoma. Both conserved end residues are part of each CDR3.

V,CDR3
TRBV13,CASSSYTGSANTGELFF
TRBV9,CASSVDEGGAETQYF
TRBV9,CASSVTQSMNTEAFF
TRBV11-2,CASSLGGSISGKNEQFF
TRBV28,CASSPSFKTGTDTQYF
TRBV11-2,CASAVYYEQYF
TRBV6-5,CASRGSGQGKNIQYF
TRBV11-3,CASSLTGALTDTQYF
TRBV5-4,CASSLGGGTVRNEQYF
TRBV28,CASSLGTGIRGNQPQHF
TRBV7-2,CASSLATDTQYF
TRBV2,CASRGDSNQPQHF
TRBV6-5,CASSYLQGNTEAFF
TRBV5-1,CASNLDRDTEAFF
TRBV19,CASSISGDSNPHGYTF
TRBV5-1,CASSTGLAGPNTGELFF
TRBV18,CASSPGTGSYEQYF
TRBV4-1,CASSQDRGDEQFF
TRBV7-8,CASFGDLNTEAFF
TRBV27,CASSLVGPYEQYF
TRBV21-1,CASSKSLSAGSAETQYF
TRBV19,CASSEGGLAGYEQYF
TRBV5-1,CASSMDTEPTGELFF
TRBV28,CASSPNRGAYNSPLHF
TRBV28,CATYRVPGELFF
TRBV5-1,CASSLWGENTEAFF
TRBV5-1,CASNQAGEGFEQFF
TRBV9,CASSVEGSSYEQYF
TRBV5-6,CASSLVASSYNEQFF
TRBV5-4,CASSYPSGRDGETQYF
TRBV27,CASSLTGIALEQYF
TRBV28,CASSLWGGASATDTQYF
TRBV5-1,CASSRGPIGGELFF
TRBV28,CASSAQIPYGYTF
TRBV7-2,CASSLMGRSYEQYF
TRBV28,CASSLPSTLSYNEQFF
TRBV10-2,CASSAAGELGEQYF
TRBV11-2,CASSSSGGVNTEAFF
TRBV18,CASSPTGMGYGYTF
TRBV4-1,CASSHLLAGSDTQYF
TRBV5-6,CASSPQGAETQYF
TRBV4-1,CASSQFGDTGGYTF
TRBV6-5,CASGRFTDTQYF
TRBV2,CASSREGSYNEQFF
TRBV2,CASSKTGGSGANVLTF
TRBV28,CASSSPPGQGRANQPQHF
TRBV7-8,CASSQHLIVEGPYNEQFF
TRBV5-6,CASSYGQEVGGQYF
TRBV2,CASRRTGVGNYGYTF
TRBV7-6,CASSSRGVQAKNIQYF
TRBV6-4,CASSDAQLAGGGNEQFF
TRBV7-6,CASSLALGTSGPYEQYF
TRBV5-1,CASSFAGPTSLLYNEQFF
TRBV30,CAWTRVETQYF